This record covers a single TCR beta chain. This sample was included in a study of blood T cell repertoires in COVID-19. The CDR3 extends over 16 amino acids. Trimming pared 4 bases from V and 4 bases from J, leaving 19 bases between. Germline CDR1 and CDR2: MNHNS and SASEGT. The assay was immunoSEQ multiplex PCR, and TCRdb's table has in-frame clones only and misses some. This table has fewer than 350,000 clones, around 90% appearing once. Sequenced material: PBMCs or T cells enriched from blood (not recorded which). The TCR was taken from a woman in her 30s who had recovered from COVID-19. This chain joins TRBV6-1 and TRBJ2-5, with D possibly being TRBD2 (7 bases). CDR3 coding DNA: TGTGCCAGCAGTGGTATGTCGGGGGGCCCGGGAGAGACCCAGTACTTC. This encodes CASSGMSGGPGETQYF.